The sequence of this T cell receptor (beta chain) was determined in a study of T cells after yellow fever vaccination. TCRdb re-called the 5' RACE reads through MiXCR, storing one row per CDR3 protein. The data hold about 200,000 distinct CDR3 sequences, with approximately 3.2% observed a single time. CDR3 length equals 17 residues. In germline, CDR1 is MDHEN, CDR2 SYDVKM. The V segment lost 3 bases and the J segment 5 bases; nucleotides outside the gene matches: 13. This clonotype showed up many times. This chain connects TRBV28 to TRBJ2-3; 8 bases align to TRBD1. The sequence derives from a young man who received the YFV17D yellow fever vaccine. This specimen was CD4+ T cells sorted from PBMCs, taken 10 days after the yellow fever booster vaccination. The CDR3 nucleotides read TGTGCCAGCAGTTTGGAGCTTGTAGACAGGGGAAGAGATACGCAGTATTTT. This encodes CASSLELVDRGRDTQYF.